Listed here are 24 T cell receptor beta chains from one sample, sequenced in a study of T cell changes during pregnancy in multiple sclerosis. Some clones are missing from TCRdb's copy, which holds only in-frame ones; the method was immunoSEQ multiplex PCR. The sample contains tens of thousands of clones, approximately 90% of which appear only once. Here the sequenced sample was CD4+ T cells from peripheral blood mononuclear cells, taken before pregnancy. The origin of the receptors is a female donor with multiple sclerosis, enrolled in a pregnancy study.

The CDR3 sequence: CATPGQGDGYTF. CDR3 bases: TGTGCCACCCCCGGACAGGGAGACGGCTACACCTTC. The gene calls are TRBV19 and TRBJ1-2; 8 bases fit TRBD1. The V gene end was trimmed by 10 bases and the J gene end by 8 bases; junction bases not matched to a gene: 9. The CDR3 is 12 residues long. Germline V gene lookup returns CDR1 LNHDA and CDR2 SQIVND (reference sequence).

The genes are TRBV19 and TRBJ2-1; 9 bases match TRBD2. CDR3 length equals 15 residues. Looked up from germline, CDR1 is LNHDA and CDR2 is SQIVND (reference sequence). Trimming removed 5 bases from V and 5 bases from J; junction bases left unmatched: 7. The chain's CDR3 is CASSVLAGPHNEQFF. The CDR3 DNA follows: TGTGCCAGTAGTGTTCTAGCGGGGCCTCACAATGAGCAGTTCTTC.

The chain recombines TRBV11-1 with TRBJ1-2; no definite D call. Germline-derived CDR1 and CDR2 are SGHAT and FQDESV (reference sequence). This CDR3 is 14 amino acids long. Trimming left V 1 base short and J 7 bases short, with 13 bases between. Written as DNA, the CDR3 is TGTGCCAGCAGCTTAGACTCCGGAGGTCGTGGCTACACCTTC. Protein sequence: CASSLDSGGRGYTF.

The chain joins TRBV18 to TRBJ2-1; tentative D call: TRBD2 (5 bases). The germline V and J ends were trimmed by 6 bases and 4 bases, with 10 bases remaining between them. Germline CDR1 KGHSH, CDR2 LQKENI. This CDR3 comprises 13 residues. This CDR3 reads CASSPDYYNEQFF. DNA for the CDR3: TGTGCCAGCTCTCCCGACTATTACAATGAGCAGTTCTTC.

V is TRBV5-4 and J is TRBJ2-7; D may be TRBD1 (5 bases). CDR1 and CDR2 (germline): SGHNT, YYREEE (reference sequence). This CDR3 contains 12 residues. The V gene lost 4 bases and the J gene lost 4 bases, with 9 bases spanning the gap. CDR3 sequence (DNA): TGTGCCAGCAGCCTAGGGGATTACGAGCAGTACTTC. Its protein is CASSLGDYEQYF.

The V call is TRBV11-2, the J call TRBJ2-7, with a tentative D call TRBD1 (6 bases). The V gene lost 0 bases and the J gene lost 4 bases, with 16 bases spanning the gap. The CDR3 spans 16 residues. The germline V gene encodes CDR1 SGHAT and CDR2 FQNNGV. The CDR3 sequence: CASSLDWAGVRYEQYF. The DNA of the CDR3 is TGTGCCAGCAGCTTAGATTGGGCAGGGGTTCGTTACGAGCAGTACTTC.

This clone was picked up one time. The chain recombines TRBV10-3 with TRBJ2-7, with 8 positions matching TRBD1. The V gene's germline CDR1 is ENHRY and CDR2 SYGVKD. V shed 8 bases and J 3 bases; nucleotides not matched to a gene: 12. This CDR3 contains 15 residues. The CDR3 reads CAISPSDRAGYEQYF. The CDR3 region has the DNA TGTGCCATCTCCCCCTCGGACAGGGCCGGCTACGAGCAGTACTTC.

The table lists this clone with a count of one. V gene TRBV27 combines with J gene TRBJ2-7, with 9 bases matching TRBD2. Per germline, CDR1 MNHEY and CDR2 SMNVEV (reference sequence). The CDR3 contains 14 residues. The trim removed 3 bases at V and 7 bases at J, leaving 7 bases unmatched. The CDR3 nucleotides are TGTGCCAGCAGTTTGGCTAGCGGGATGGGAGAGCAGTACTTC. Protein product: CASSLASGMGEQYF.

The sample holds a few counts of this clone. The chain is built from TRBV30 and TRBJ1-1, with D possibly being TRBD1 (5 bases). This CDR3 contains 12 residues. With 1 base removed from V and 8 bases from J, the gap between germline ends came to 11 bases. Germline assignment: CDR1 GTSNPN and CDR2 SVGIG (reference sequence). The CDR3 DNA sequence: TGTGCCTGGAGTGCCCGACAGTACGAAGCTTTCTTT. It codes for CAWSARQYEAFF.

This rearrangement joins TRBV5-1 to TRBJ2-7; 8 nucleotides align to TRBD1. CDR3 length equals 18 residues. With V trimmed by 0 bases and J by 2 bases, 13 bases remained unmatched. Germline V gene data show CDR1 as SGHRS and CDR2 as YFSETQ. The CDR3 is CASSLGPRGTGATYEQYF. DNA for the CDR3: TGCGCCAGCAGCTTGGGGCCGAGGGGGACAGGAGCAACCTACGAGCAGTACTTC.

V gene TRBV28 combines with J gene TRBJ2-7, with D tentatively TRBD2 (6 bases). V shed 2 bases and J shed 5 bases, with 13 bases lying between them. CDR1 and CDR2 (germline): MDHEN, SYDVKM. The length of the CDR3 is 14 residues. The CDR3: CASSLGGTPNEQYF. CDR3 bases: TGTGCCAGCAGTTTAGGAGGGACTCCCAACGAGCAGTACTTC.

The chain couples TRBV7-2 to TRBJ2-1; 7 bases are shared with TRBD2. Germline CDR1 is SGHTA and CDR2 is FQGNSA. V lost 5 bases and J lost 1; bases outside the gene matches: 5. The CDR3 has 15 residues. The CDR3 loop is CASSLSSGSYNEQFF. In nucleotides, the CDR3 is TGTGCCAGCAGCCTGAGTAGCGGGTCCTACAATGAGCAGTTCTTC.

The CDR3 reads CASSFSPRGGSTDTQYF. The CDR3 nucleotides read TGTGCCAGCAGTTTCTCCCCGCGAGGGGGAAGCACAGATACGCAGTATTTT. The chain employs TRBV28 and TRBJ2-3, with D perhaps TRBD1 (6 bases). V was trimmed by 3 bases and J by 0 bases, leaving 16 bases between them. The CDR3 sequence is 17 residues long. Germline-derived CDR1 and CDR2 are MDHEN and SYDVKM.

Only one count was recorded for this clone. The V gene is TRBV19, the J gene TRBJ1-1; no clear D. Trimming took off 9 bases at V and 1 base at J, with 15 bases between the two ends. This CDR3 comprises 14 residues. Germline CDR1 is LNHDA and CDR2 is SQIVND (reference sequence). DNA of the CDR3: TGTGCCAGCCGGCGACCCGGCGGGAACACTGAAGCTTTCTTT. It specifies CASRRPGGNTEAFF.

The chain has TRBV5-1 and TRBJ1-1; TRBD1 matches at 7 bases. Losses at the gene ends were 0 bases for V and 6 bases for J; bases not matched to a gene: 8. Germline V lookup: CDR1 SGHRS, CDR2 YFSETQ. The CDR3 sequence is 15 residues long. In DNA form, the CDR3 reads TGCGCCAGCAGCTTGGCGCAGGGGGGTAGCGCTGAAGCTTTCTTT. This gives the protein CASSLAQGGSAEAFF.

The rearrangement uses TRBV27 and TRBJ1-1, with no clear D. Deletions cut 3 bases from V and 2 bases from J, with 7 bases between. The CDR3 runs to 13 residues. The V gene's germline CDR1 is MNHEY and CDR2 SMNVEV (reference sequence). CDR3 in amino acids: CASSLRFNTEAFF. CDR3 coding DNA: TGTGCCAGCAGTTTGAGGTTCAACACTGAAGCTTTCTTT.

The rearrangement uses TRBV7-9 and TRBJ1-1; TRBD1 is a possible D gene (5 bases). The CDR3 is made up of 14 amino acids. The germline V gene has CDR1 SEHNR and CDR2 FQNEAQ (reference sequence). Trimming removed 1 base from V and 1 base from J, with 7 bases in between. CDR3 in amino acids: CASSLGGQNTEAFF. CDR3 coding DNA: TGTGCCAGCAGCTTAGGGGGCCAGAACACTGAAGCTTTCTTT.

This clone has only one observation. The chain joins TRBV9 to TRBJ2-3; 7 bases line up with TRBD2. Germline V gene lookup returns CDR1 SGDLS and CDR2 YYNGEE. The CDR3 sequence is 14 residues long. V lost 1 base and J lost 4; bases outside the gene matches: 3. DNA of the CDR3: TGTGCCAGCAGCGTAACCAGCGGGGCAGATACGCAGTATTTT. Translating gives CASSVTSGADTQYF. Filled out from reference TRBV9 and TRBJ2-3, the complete variable domain reads DSGVTQTPKHLITATGQRVTLRCSPRSGDLSVYWYQQSLDQGLQFLIQYYNGEERAKGNILERFSAQQFPDLHSELNLSSLELGDSALYFCASSVTSGADTQYFGPGTRLTVL.

The chain links TRBV6-6 to TRBJ2-3, with 12 bases identical to TRBD1. In germline, CDR1 is MNHNY, CDR2 SVGAGI (reference sequence). Germline trimming cut 4 bases from V and 4 bases from J; bases unmatched to any gene: 3. This CDR3 comprises 15 residues. CDR3 in DNA: TGTGCCAGCAGTTGGGACAGGGGGCGGGCAGATACGCAGTATTTT. It is translated as CASSWDRGRADTQYF.

The chain uses TRBV5-5 and TRBJ1-1; D might be TRBD1 (6 bases). V lost 4 bases and J lost 1, with 14 bases in between. From germline, CDR1 is SGHKS and CDR2 YYEKEE (reference sequence). This CDR3 has 15 amino acids. CDR3 region: CASSGRQVANTEAFF. Written as DNA, the CDR3 is TGTGCCAGCAGCGGGAGACAGGTAGCGAACACTGAAGCTTTCTTT.

The sample holds one count of this clone. This chain joins TRBV19 and TRBJ2-3, with 7 bases identical to TRBD1. This CDR3 spans 15 amino acids. Germline CDR1 LNHDA, CDR2 SQIVND (reference sequence). V trimming: 4 bases; J trimming: 3 bases; junction bases outside the gene matches: 7. This chain's CDR3 is CASSTGAGGTDTQYF. The CDR3 nucleotides read TGTGCCAGTAGTACCGGGGCAGGGGGTACAGATACGCAGTATTTT.

The chain combines TRBV2 with TRBJ1-5; D not certain. Trimming shortened V by 6 bases and J by 9 bases, and 9 bases separated the two germline ends. CDR1 SNHLY and CDR2 FYNNEI come from the germline V gene. CDR3 length: 11 amino acids. The CDR3 DNA follows: TGTGCCAGCAGCCACACGGGGCCCCAGCATTTT. Its protein is CASSHTGPQHF.

The chain recombines TRBV30 with TRBJ1-2; D remains ambiguous. The germline V gene has CDR1 GTSNPN and CDR2 SVGIG (reference sequence). The CDR3 is made up of 11 amino acids. Trimming removed 1 base at V and 4 bases at J, with 4 bases between. CDR3 residues: CAWSGRYGYTF. In nucleotides, the CDR3 is TGTGCCTGGAGTGGTCGCTATGGCTACACCTTC.

This clone was seen a few times. V and J are TRBV5-6 and TRBJ1-2; unclear D gene. The germline V gene has CDR1 SGHDT and CDR2 YYEEEE. This CDR3 spans 14 amino acids. Trimming shortened V by 0 bases and J by 9 bases, and 15 bases separated the two germline ends. The CDR3 DNA reads TGTGCCAGCAGCTTGGGACATGCAGGAGGAAGCTACACCTTC. Its translation is CASSLGHAGGSYTF.